This T cell receptor beta chain was sequenced for a study of blood T cell repertoires in COVID-19. Study background: Samples of COVID-19 (acute and convalescent) were obtained from the United States, Italy and Spain. PBMCs, B-cell-depleted T cells, or T cells provided the cDNA or gDNA that made up the material.

There are 18 residues in the CDR3. Germline loops: CDR1 SEHNR, CDR2 FQNEAQ (reference sequence). V lost 5 bases to trimming and J lost 8 bases; unmatched junction nucleotides: 17. In the authors' methods: Reference gene primer amplification gave estimated nucleated cell counts. Sequenced by immunoSEQ multiplex PCR; TCRdb stores in-frame clones only, minus some. The D gene and trimming were derived from the DNA, and the V and J assignments and clone size from that table. This table holds some 93,000 clones, 70% to 90% found once. The clonotype comes from a woman older than 75 with acute or convalescent COVID-19. The sample taken for sequencing was peripheral blood. The rearrangement joins TRBV7-9 to TRBJ1-4; TRBD1 matches 10 bases. The CDR3 reads CASSPGDRGGELAEKLFF. DNA for the CDR3: TGTGCCAGCAGCCCAGGGGACAGGGGTGGGGAGCTGGCAGAAAAACTGTTTTTT.